Listed here is a single T cell receptor (beta chain). Its specificity is not known. This CDR3 has 16 residues. V was pared by 0 bases and J by 4 bases, with 16 bases between. CDR1 SGHRS and CDR2 YFSETQ come from the germline V gene. This sample is drawn from a study of early T cells in non-severe SARS-CoV-2 infection. Study summary: From unsorted whole blood, bulk RNA was sequenced, and the chains remained unpaired. Broader study findings: Comparison of clonotypes with VDJdb favored anti-spike CD8 responses while missing private and CD4 specificities.

The TCR library protocol attached unique molecular identifiers to the individual cDNA molecules. TCRdb reprocessed the 5' RACE reads with MiXCR, giving one entry per CDR3 protein. This sample yields 100,000 to 150,000 distinct CDR3 sequences, of which 15% are seen a single time; 21% belongs to the top ten. The material sequenced was whole blood. The TCR comes from an adult who was a healthcare worker with PCR-confirmed SARS-CoV-2 infection or an uninfected control (not recorded which). The chain employs TRBV5-1 and TRBJ1-1, with TRBD1 as a possible D gene (6 bases). This chain's CDR3 is CASSLAWGAEGTEAFF. In DNA form, the CDR3 reads TGCGCCAGCAGCTTGGCGTGGGGGGCCGAGGGCACTGAAGCTTTCTTT.